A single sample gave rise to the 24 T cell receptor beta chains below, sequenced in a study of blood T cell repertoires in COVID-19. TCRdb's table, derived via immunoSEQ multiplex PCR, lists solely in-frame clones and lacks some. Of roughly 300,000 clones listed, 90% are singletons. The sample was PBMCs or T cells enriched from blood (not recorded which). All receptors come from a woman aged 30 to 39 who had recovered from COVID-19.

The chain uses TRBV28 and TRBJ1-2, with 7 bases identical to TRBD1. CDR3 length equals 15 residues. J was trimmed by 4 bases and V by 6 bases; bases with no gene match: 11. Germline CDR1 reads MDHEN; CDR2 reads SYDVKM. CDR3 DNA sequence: TGTGCCAGCAGCCTCCCAGCGGAGGGGGCCTATGGCTACACCTTC. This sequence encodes CASSLPAEGAYGYTF.

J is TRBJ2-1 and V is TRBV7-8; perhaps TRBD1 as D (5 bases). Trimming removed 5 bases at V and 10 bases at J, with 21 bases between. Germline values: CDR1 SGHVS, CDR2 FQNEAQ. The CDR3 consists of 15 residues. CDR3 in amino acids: CASSLYGATAKEQFF. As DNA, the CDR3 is TGTGCCAGCAGCCTTTATGGGGCAACGGCGAAAGAGCAGTTCTTC.

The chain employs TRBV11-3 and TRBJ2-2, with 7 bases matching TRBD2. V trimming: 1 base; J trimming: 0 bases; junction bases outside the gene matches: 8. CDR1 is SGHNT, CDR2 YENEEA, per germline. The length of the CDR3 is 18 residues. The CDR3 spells CASSLAPWEGPNTGELFF. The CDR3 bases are TGTGCCAGCAGCTTAGCCCCTTGGGAGGGGCCGAACACCGGGGAGCTGTTTTTT.

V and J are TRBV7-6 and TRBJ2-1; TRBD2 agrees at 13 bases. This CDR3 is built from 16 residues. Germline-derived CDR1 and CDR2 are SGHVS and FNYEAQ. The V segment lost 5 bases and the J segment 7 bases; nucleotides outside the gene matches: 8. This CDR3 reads CASSLRTSGSGNEQFF. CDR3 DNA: TGTGCCAGCAGCCTTAGGACTAGCGGGAGTGGAAATGAGCAGTTCTTC.

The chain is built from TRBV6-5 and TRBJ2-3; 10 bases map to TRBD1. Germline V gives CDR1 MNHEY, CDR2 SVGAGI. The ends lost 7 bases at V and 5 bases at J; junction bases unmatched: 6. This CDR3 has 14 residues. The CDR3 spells CASKRQGAGDTQYF. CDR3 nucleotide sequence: TGTGCCAGCAAGCGACAGGGGGCTGGAGATACGCAGTATTTT.

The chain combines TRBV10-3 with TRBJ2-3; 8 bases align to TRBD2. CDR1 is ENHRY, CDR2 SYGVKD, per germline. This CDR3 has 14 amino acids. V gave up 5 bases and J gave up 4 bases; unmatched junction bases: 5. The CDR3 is CAISPGLGSDTQYF. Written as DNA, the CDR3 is TGTGCCATCAGTCCGGGACTAGGGTCAGATACGCAGTATTTT.

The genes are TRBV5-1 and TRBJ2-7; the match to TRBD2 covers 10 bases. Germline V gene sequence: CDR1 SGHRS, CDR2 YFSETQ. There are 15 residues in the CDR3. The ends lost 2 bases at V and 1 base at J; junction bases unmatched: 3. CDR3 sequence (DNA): TGCGCCAGCAGCTTAGGACTAGCGGCGTCCTACGAGCAGTACTTC. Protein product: CASSLGLAASYEQYF.

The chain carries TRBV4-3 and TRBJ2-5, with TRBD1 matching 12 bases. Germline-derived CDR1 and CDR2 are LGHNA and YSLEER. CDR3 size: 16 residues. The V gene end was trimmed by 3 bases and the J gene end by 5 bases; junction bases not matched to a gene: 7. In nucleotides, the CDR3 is TGCGCCAGCAGCCAGACCGGGACAGGGGGCAGGGAGACCCAGTACTTC. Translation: CASSQTGTGGRETQYF.

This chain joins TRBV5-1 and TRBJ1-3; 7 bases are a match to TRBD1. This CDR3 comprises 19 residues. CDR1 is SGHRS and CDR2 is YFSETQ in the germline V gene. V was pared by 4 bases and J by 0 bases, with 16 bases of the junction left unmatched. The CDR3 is CASSRRLSGGDVSGNTIYF. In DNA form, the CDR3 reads TGCGCCAGCAGCCGGAGGTTATCAGGGGGTGATGTCTCTGGAAACACCATATATTTT.

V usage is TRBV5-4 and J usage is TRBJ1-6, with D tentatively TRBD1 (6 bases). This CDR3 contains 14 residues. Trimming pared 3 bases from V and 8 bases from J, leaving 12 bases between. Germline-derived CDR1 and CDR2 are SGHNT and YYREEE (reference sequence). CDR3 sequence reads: CASSSTGIDSPLHF. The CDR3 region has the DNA TGTGCCAGCAGCTCAACAGGGATAGATTCACCCCTCCACTTT.

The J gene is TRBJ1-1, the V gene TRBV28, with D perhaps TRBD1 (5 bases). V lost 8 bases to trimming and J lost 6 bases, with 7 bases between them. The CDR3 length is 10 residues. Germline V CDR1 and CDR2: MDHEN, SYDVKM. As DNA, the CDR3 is TGTGCCAGCGGGGGGGCTGAAGCTTTCTTT. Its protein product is CASGGAEAFF.

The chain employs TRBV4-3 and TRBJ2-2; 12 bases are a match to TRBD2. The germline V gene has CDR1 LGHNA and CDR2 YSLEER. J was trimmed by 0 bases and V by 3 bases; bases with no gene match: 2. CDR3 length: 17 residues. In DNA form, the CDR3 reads TGCGCCAGCAGCCACTGGACTAGCGGGACGAACACCGGGGAGCTGTTTTTT. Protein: CASSHWTSGTNTGELFF.

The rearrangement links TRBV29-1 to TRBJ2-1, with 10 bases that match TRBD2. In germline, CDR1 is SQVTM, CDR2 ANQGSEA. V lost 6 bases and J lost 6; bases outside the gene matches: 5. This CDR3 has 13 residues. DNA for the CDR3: TGCAGCGTCCCTAGCGGGAGTCCCAATGAGCAGTTCTTC. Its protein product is CSVPSGSPNEQFF.

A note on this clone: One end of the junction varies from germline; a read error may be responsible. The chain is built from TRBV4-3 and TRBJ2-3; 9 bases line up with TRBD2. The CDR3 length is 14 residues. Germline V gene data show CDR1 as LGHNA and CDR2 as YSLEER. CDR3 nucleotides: TGCGCCAGCAGCCGCGATATTGGCGGGAGGGCGGTTGATTTT. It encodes CASSRDIGGRAVDF.

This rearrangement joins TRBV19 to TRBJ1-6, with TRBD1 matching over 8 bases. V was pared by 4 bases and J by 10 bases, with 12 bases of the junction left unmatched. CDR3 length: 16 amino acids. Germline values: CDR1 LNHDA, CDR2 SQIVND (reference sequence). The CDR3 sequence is CASSTPPGQGRSPLHF. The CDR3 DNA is TGTGCCAGTAGTACACCCCCCGGACAGGGTCGGTCACCCCTCCACTTT.

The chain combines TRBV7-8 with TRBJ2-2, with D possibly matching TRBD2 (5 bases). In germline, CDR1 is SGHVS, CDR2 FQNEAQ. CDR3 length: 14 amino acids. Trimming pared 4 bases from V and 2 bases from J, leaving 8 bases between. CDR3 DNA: TGTGCCAGCAGCTCGGGGTCTAACACCGGGGAGCTGTTTTTT. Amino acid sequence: CASSSGSNTGELFF.

This CDR3 is CAWSGTGRGNGYTF. The CDR3 DNA follows: TGTGCCTGGAGTGGAACAGGGAGGGGTAATGGCTACACCTTC. This chain links TRBV30 with TRBJ1-2, with TRBD1 as a possible D gene (6 bases). The germline V gene has CDR1 GTSNPN and CDR2 SVGIG (reference sequence). The CDR3 runs 14 residues. Trimming shortened V by 1 base and J by 6 bases, and 15 bases separated the two germline ends. Together with reference TRBV30 and TRBJ1-2, the CDR3 gives the full variable domain: SQTIHQWPATLVQPVGSPLSLECTVEGTSNPNLYWYRQAAGRGLQLLFYSVGIGQISSEVPQNLSASRPQDRQFILSSKKLLLSDSGFYLCAWSGTGRGNGYTFGSGTRLTVV.

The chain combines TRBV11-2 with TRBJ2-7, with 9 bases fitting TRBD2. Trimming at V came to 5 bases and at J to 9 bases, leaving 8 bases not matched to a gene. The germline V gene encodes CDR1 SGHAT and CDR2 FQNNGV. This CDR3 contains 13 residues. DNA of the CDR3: TGTGCCAGCAGCGTGCCGGGACTAGCAGCGCAGTACTTC. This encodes CASSVPGLAAQYF.

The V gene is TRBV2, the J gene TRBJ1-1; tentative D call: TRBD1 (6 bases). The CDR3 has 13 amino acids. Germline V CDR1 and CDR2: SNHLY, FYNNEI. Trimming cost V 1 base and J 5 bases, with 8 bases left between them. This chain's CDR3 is CASSEEGGTEAFF. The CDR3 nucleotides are TGTGCCAGCAGTGAAGAGGGGGGGACTGAAGCTTTCTTT.

CDR3 bases: TGTGCCAGTAGTATCCAGGGGGCAGCCAAAAACATTCAGTACTTC. Translation gives CASSIQGAAKNIQYF. The chain combines TRBV19 with TRBJ2-4, with 8 bases matching TRBD1. This CDR3 is built from 15 residues. V lost 3 bases and J lost 0; bases outside the gene matches: 1. Germline values: CDR1 LNHDA, CDR2 SQIVND (reference sequence).

CDR3 DNA: TGTGCCAGCAGCCTACTTCTGAGGAATCAAGAGACCCAGTACTTC. The encoded protein is CASSLLLRNQETQYF. The chain uses TRBV7-9 and TRBJ2-5; D is unresolved. Per germline, CDR1 SEHNR and CDR2 FQNEAQ (reference sequence). The length of the CDR3 is 15 residues. The V and J ends lost 5 bases and 2 bases respectively, with 15 bases between them.

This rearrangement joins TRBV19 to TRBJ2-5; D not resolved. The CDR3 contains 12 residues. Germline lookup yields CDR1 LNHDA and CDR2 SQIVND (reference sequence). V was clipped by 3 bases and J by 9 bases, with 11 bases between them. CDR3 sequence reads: CASSIDLTPQYF. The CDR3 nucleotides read TGTGCCAGTAGTATCGACTTGACGCCCCAGTACTTC.

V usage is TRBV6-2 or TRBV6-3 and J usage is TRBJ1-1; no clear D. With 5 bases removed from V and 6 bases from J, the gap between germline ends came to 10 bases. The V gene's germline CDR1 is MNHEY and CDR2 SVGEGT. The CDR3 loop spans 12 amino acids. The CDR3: CASSPLHAEAFF. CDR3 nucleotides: TGTGCCAGCAGTCCCTTACACGCTGAAGCTTTCTTT.

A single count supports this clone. The CDR3, as DNA: TGTGCCAGCAGCTCGATAGCGGGAGGGCCTGGAGAGCAGTTCTTC. Translating it yields CASSSIAGGPGEQFF. The chain combines TRBV7-2 with TRBJ2-1; 11 bases fit TRBD2. This CDR3 is built from 15 residues. V lost 4 bases, J lost 10 bases, and 9 bases stayed unmatched. Looked up from germline, CDR1 is SGHTA and CDR2 is FQGNSA.